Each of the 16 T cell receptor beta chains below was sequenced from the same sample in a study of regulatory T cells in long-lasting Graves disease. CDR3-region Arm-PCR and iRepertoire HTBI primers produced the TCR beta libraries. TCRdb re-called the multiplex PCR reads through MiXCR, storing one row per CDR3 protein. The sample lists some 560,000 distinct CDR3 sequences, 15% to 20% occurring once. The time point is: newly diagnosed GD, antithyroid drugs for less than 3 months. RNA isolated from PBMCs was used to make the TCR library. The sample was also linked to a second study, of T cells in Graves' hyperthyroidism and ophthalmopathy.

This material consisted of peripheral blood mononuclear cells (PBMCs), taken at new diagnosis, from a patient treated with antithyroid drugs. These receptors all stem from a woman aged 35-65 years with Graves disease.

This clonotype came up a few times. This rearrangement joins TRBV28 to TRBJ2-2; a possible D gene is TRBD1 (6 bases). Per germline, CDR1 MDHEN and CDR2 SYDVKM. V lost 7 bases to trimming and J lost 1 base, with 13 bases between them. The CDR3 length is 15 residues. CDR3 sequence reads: CASIWRTENTGELFF. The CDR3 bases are TGTGCCAGCATCTGGAGGACAGAGAACACCGGGGAGCTGTTTTTT.

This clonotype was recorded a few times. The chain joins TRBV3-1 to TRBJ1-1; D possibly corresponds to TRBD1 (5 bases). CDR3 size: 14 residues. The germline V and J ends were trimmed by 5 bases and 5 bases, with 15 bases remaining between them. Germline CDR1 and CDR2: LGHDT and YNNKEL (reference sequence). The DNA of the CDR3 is TGTGCCAGCAGCACGGGACCTCGGGGAACTGAAGCTTTCTTT. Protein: CASSTGPRGTEAFF.

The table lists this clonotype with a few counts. The CDR3 protein is CALYSVGGELFF. CDR3 bases: TGTGCCCTATATTCCGTTGGTGGGGAGCTGTTTTTT. The chain carries TRBV6-1 and TRBJ2-2; D not certain. With 11 bases removed from V and 8 bases from J, the gap between germline ends came to 15 bases. Looked up from germline, CDR1 is MNHNS and CDR2 is SASEGT. The CDR3 runs to 12 residues.

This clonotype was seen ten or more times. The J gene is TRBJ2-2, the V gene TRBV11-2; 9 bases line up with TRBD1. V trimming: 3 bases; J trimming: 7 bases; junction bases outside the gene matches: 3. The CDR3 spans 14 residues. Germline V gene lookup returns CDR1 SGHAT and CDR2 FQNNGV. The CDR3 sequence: CASSFGTGSGELFF. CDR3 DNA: TGTGCCAGCAGCTTCGGGACAGGGAGCGGGGAGCTGTTTTTT.

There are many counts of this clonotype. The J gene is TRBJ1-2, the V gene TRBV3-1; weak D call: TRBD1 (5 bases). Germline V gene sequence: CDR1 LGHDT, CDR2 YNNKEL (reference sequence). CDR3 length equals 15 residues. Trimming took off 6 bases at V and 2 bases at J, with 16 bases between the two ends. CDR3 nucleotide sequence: TGTGCCAGCAGTCCGAGGGACGGTAAAAACTATGGCTACACCTTC. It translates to CASSPRDGKNYGYTF.

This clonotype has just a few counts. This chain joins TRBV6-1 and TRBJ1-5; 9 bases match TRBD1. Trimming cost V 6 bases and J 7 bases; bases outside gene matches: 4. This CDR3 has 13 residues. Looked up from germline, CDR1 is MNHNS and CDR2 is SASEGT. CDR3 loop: CASRQQGAQPQHF. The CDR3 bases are TGTGCCAGCAGACAACAGGGGGCACAGCCCCAGCATTTT.

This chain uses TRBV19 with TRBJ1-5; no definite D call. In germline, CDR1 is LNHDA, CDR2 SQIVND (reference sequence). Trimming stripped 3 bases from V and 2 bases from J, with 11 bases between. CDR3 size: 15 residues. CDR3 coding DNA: TGTGCCAGTAGTATCGAGCAGGCGGGCAATCAGCCCCAGCATTTT. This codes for CASSIEQAGNQPQHF.

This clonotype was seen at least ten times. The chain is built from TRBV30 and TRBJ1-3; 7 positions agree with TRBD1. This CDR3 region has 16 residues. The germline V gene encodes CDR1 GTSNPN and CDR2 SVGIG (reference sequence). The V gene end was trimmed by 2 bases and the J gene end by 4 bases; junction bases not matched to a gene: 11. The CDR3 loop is CAWSRSLTGLGNTIYF. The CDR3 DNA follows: TGTGCCTGGAGTCGCTCACTGACAGGGTTAGGAAACACCATATATTTT. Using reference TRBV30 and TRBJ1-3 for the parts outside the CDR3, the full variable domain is SQTIHQWPATLVQPVGSPLSLECTVEGTSNPNLYWYRQAAGRGLQLLFYSVGIGQISSEVPQNLSASRPQDRQFILSSKKLLLSDSGFYLCAWSRSLTGLGNTIYFGEGSWLTVV.

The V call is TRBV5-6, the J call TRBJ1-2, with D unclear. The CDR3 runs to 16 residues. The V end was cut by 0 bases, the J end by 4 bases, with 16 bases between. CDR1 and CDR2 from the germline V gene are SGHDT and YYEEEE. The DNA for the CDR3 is TGTGCCAGCAGCTTGGCGGCTTCCCGTTATAGCTATGGCTACACCTTC. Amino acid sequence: CASSLAASRYSYGYTF.

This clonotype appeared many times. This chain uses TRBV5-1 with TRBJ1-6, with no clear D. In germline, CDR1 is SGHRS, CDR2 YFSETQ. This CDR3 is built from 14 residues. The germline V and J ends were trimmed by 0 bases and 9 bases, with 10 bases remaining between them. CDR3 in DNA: TGCGCCAGCAGCTTGGGGCCGGCGGGTTCACCCCTCCACTTT. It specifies CASSLGPAGSPLHF.

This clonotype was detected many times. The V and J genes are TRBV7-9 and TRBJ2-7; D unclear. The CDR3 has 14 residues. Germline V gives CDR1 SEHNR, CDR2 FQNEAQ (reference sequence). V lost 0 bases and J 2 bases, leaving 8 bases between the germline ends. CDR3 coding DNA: TGTGCCAGCAGCTTAGCGGATCCCACCTACGAGCAGTACTTC. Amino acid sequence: CASSLADPTYEQYF.

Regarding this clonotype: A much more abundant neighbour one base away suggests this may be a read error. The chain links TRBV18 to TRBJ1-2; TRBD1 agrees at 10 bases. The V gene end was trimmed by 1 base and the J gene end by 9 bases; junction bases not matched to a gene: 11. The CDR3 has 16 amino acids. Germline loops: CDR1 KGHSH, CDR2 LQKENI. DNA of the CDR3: TGTGCCAGCTCACCACAAATGACCGGGACAGGGGATAGCTACACCTTC. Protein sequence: CASSPQMTGTGDSYTF.

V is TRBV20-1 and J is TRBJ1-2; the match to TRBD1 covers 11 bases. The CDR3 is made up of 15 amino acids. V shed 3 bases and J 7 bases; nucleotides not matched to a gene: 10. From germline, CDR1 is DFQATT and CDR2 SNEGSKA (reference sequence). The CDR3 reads CSARSGTGGSLGYTF. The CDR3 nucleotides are TGCAGTGCTAGGTCCGGGACAGGGGGTTCTCTTGGCTACACCTTC.

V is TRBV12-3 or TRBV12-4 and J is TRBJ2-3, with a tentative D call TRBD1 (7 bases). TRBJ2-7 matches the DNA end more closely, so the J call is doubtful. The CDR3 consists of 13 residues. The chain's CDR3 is CASSLEGAREQYF. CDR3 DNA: TGTGCCAGCAGTTTGGAGGGGGCTCGAGAGCAGTACTTC.

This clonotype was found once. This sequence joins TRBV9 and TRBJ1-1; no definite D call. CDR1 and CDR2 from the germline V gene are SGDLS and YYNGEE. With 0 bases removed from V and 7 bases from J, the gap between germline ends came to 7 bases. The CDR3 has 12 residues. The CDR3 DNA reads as TGTGCCAGCAGCGTAGGTAGTGATGAAGCTTTCTTT. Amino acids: CASSVGSDEAFF.

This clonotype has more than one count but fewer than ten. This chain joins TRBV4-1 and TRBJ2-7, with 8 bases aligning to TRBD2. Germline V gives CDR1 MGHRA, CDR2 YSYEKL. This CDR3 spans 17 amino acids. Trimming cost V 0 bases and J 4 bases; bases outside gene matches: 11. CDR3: CASSQDPLAGATYEQYF. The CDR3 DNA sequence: TGCGCCAGCAGCCAAGATCCTCTAGCGGGCGCAACATACGAGCAGTACTTC.